The present T cell receptor beta chain was sequenced within a study of T cell responses to AZD1222 COVID-19 vaccine. Study-level points and caveats: Following two doses of AZD1222, Spike-specific TCR breadth and depth rose.

Repertoires were generated with immunoSEQ multiplex PCR, while TCRdb's copy carries only in-frame clones and drops some. The table includes about 97,000 clones, 70% to 90% detected once. This CDR3 comprises 13 residues. Trimming removed 2 bases at V and 1 base at J, with 5 bases between. CDR1 is MNHEY and CDR2 is SVGEGT in the germline V gene. A note on this clone: As yet, its antigen is unknown.

The rearrangement links TRBV6-2 or TRBV6-3 to TRBJ2-5; D gene unclear. The receptor was derived from an adult in good health. Sequences were derived from peripheral blood, sampled on day 0 of AZD1222 vaccination. The CDR3 is CASSYEPQETQYF. CDR3 sequence (DNA): TGTGCCAGCAGTTACGAGCCCCAAGAGACCCAGTACTTC.